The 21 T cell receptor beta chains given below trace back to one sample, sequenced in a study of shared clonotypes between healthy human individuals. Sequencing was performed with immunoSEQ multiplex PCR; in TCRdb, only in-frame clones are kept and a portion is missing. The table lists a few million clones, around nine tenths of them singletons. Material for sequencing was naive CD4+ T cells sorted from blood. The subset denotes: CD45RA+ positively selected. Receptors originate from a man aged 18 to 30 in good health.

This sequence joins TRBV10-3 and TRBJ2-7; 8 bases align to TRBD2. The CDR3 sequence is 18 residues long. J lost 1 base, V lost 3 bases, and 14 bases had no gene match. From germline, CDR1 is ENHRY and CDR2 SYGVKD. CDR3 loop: CAISEGAISGGGSYEQYF. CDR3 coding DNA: TGTGCCATCAGTGAAGGGGCGATATCGGGAGGGGGATCCTACGAGCAGTACTTC.

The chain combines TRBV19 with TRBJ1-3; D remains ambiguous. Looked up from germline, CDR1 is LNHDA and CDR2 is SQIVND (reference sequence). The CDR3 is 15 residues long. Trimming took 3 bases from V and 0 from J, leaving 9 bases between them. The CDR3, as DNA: TGTGCCAGTAGTATCATGGTGAGCTCTGGAAACACCATATATTTT. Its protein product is CASSIMVSSGNTIYF.

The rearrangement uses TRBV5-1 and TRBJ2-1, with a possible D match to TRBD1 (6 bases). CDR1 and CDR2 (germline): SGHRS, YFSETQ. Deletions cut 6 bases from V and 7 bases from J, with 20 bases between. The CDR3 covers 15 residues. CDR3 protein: CASTRGGGGENEQFF. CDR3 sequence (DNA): TGCGCCAGCACCAGAGGGGGTGGCGGAGAAAATGAGCAGTTCTTC. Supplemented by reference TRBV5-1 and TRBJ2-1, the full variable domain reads KAGVTQTPRYLIKTRGQQVTLSCSPISGHRSVSWYQQTPGQGLQFLFEYFSETQRNKGNFPGRFSGRQFSNSRSEMNVSTLELGDSALYLCASTRGGGGENEQFFGPGTRLTVL.

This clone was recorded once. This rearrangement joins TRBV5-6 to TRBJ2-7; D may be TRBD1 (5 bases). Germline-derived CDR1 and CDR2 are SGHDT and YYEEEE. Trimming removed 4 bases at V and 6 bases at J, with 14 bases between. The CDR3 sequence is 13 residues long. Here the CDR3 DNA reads TGTGCCAGCAGCAGGATTGTAGGGGCCGAGCAGTACTTC. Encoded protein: CASSRIVGAEQYF.

The CDR3 DNA reads TGTGCCAGCCGACTAGCGGGTAACACCGGGGAGCTGTTTTTT. It codes for CASRLAGNTGELFF. This chain connects TRBV18 to TRBJ2-2; TRBD2 aligns across 10 bases. Looked up from germline, CDR1 is KGHSH and CDR2 is LQKENI. This CDR3 is 14 amino acids long. Trimming at V came to 8 bases and at J to 2 bases, leaving 2 bases not matched to a gene.

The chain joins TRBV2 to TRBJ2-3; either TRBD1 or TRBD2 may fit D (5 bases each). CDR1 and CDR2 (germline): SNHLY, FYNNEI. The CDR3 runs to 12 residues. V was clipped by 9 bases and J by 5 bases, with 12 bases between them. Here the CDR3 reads CASLAGRDTQYF. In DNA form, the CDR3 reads TGTGCCAGTCTTGCAGGGAGAGATACGCAGTATTTT.

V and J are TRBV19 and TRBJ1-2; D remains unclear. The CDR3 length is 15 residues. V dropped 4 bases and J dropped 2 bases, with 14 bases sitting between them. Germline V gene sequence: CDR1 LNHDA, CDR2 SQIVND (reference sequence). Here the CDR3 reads CASSTRLQINYGYTF. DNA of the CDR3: TGTGCCAGTAGTACGAGACTACAGATAAACTATGGCTACACCTTC.

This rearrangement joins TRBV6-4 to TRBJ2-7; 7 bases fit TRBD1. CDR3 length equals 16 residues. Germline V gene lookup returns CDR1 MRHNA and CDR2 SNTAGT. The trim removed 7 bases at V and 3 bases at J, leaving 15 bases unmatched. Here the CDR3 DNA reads TGTGCCAGCAAGCGGAGTCCCCGGGACAGATACTACGAGCAGTACTTC. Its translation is CASKRSPRDRYYEQYF.

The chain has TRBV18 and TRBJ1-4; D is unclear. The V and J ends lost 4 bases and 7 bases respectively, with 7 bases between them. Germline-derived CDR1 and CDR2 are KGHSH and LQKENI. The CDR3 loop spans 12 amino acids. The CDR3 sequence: CASSRQIEKLFF. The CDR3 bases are TGTGCCAGCTCACGACAAATTGAAAAACTGTTTTTT.

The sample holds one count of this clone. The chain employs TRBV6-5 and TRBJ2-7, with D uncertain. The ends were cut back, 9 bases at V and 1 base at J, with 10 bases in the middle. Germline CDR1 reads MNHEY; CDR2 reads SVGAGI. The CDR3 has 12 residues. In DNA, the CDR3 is TGTGCCAGTACCGGGCAGTCCTACGAGCAGTACTTC. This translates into CASTGQSYEQYF.

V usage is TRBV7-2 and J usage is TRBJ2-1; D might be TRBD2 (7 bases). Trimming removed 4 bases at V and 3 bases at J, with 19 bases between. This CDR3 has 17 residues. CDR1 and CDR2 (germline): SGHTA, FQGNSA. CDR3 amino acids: CASSYSGGGASYNEQFF. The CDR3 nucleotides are TGTGCCAGCAGCTACTCGGGGGGCGGAGCTAGCTACAATGAGCAGTTCTTC.

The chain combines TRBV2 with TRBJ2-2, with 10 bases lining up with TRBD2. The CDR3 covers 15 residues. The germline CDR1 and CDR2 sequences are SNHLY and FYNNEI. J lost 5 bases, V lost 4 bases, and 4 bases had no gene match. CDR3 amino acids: CASSGELAGTGELFF. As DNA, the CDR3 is TGTGCCAGCAGTGGGGAACTAGCGGGAACCGGGGAGCTGTTTTTT.

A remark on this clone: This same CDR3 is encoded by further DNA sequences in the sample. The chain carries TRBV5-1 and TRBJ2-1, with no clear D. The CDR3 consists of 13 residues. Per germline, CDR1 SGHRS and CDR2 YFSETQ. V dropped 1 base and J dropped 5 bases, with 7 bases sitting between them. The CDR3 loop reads CASSLIGDNEQFF. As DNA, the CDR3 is TGCGCCAGCAGCTTGATTGGTGACAATGAGCAGTTCTTC.

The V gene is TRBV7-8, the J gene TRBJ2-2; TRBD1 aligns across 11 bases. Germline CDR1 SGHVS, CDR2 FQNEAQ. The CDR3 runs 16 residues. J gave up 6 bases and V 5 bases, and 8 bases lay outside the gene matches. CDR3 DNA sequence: TGTGCCAGCAGCATCTCCGGGACAGGGGGGCCCGGGGAGCTGTTTTTT. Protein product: CASSISGTGGPGELFF.

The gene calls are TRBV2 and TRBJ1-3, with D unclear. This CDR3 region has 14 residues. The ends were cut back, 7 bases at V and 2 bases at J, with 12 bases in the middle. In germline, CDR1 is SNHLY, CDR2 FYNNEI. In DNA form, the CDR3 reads TGTGCCAGCATTGTGGAGAGGGCTGGAAACACCATATATTTT. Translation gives CASIVERAGNTIYF.

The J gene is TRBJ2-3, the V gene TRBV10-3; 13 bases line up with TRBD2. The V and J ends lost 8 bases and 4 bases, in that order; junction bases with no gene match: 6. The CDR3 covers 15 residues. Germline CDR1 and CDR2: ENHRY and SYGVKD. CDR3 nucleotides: TGTGCCATCGGGTGGACTAGCGGGAGTGCAGATACGCAGTATTTT. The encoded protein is CAIGWTSGSADTQYF.

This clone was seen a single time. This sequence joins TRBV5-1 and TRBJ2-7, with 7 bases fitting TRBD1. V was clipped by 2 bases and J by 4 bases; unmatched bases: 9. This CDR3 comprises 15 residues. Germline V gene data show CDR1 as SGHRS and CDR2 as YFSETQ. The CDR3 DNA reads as TGCGCCAGCAGCTTCTCCCTAGGGGGCGCGTACGAGCAGTACTTC. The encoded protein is CASSFSLGGAYEQYF.

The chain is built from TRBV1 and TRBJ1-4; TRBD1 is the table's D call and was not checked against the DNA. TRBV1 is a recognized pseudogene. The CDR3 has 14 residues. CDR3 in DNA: TGCACCAGCAGCCAAAACAGCTTTAATGAAAAACTGTTTTTT. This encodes CTSSQNSFNEKLFF.

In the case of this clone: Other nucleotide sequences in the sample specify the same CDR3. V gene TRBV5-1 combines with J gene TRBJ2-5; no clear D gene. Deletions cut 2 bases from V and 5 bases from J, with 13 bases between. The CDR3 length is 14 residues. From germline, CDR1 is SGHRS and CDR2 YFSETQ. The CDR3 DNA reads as TGCGCCAGCAGCTTAGGAAAGGGTGGGGAGACCCAGTACTTC. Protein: CASSLGKGGETQYF.

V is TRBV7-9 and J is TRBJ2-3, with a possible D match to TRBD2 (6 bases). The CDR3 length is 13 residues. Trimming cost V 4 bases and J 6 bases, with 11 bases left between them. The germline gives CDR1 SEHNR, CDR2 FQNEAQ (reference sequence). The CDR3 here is CASSSGLIDTQYF. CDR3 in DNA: TGTGCCAGCAGCTCAGGACTAATTGATACGCAGTATTTT.

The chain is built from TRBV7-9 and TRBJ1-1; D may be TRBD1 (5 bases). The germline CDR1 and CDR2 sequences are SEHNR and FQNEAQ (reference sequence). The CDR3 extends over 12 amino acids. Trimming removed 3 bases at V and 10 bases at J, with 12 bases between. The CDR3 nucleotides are TGTGCCAGCAGCTTGTCGGGGGTTCGAGCTTTCTTT. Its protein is CASSLSGVRAFF.